A single TCR beta chain is shown here with its context. Antigen specificity is unknown. The ends lost 6 bases at V and 3 bases at J; junction bases unmatched: 9. The length of the CDR3 is 17 residues. Germline CDR1 and CDR2: MGHDK and SYGVNS. This specimen comes from a study of T cell responses to AZD1222 COVID-19 vaccine. Overall study results and limits: Among the donors, most were white British and more were female, and clonal diversity was possibly underestimated. Unmutated variant regions reportedly attract nearly half of all spike-specific TCRs. Across spike, vaccine-associated CD4 TCRs were found, dominant at 160-218 and 743-854.

Clones were read by immunoSEQ multiplex PCR, and TCRdb kept only the in-frame ones, dropping some. The sample lists about 190,000 clones; roughly 91% were seen once. The sample in question was peripheral blood, obtained on day 0 of AZD1222 vaccination. This receptor was taken from an adult in good health. This chain connects TRBV25-1 to TRBJ1-6; 9 nucleotides align to TRBD1. The CDR3 nucleotides read TGTGCCAGCAGAGACACCGGGACAGGGCTCTATAATTCACCCCTCCACTTT. Amino acids: CASRDTGTGLYNSPLHF. The full variable domain, in which reference TRBV25-1 and TRBJ1-6 provide the parts outside the CDR3, is EADIYQTPRYLVIGTGKKITLECSQTMGHDKMYWYQQDPGMELHLIHYSYGVNSTEKGDLSSESTVSRIRTEHFPLTLESARPSHTSQYLCASRDTGTGLYNSPLHFGNGTRLTVT.